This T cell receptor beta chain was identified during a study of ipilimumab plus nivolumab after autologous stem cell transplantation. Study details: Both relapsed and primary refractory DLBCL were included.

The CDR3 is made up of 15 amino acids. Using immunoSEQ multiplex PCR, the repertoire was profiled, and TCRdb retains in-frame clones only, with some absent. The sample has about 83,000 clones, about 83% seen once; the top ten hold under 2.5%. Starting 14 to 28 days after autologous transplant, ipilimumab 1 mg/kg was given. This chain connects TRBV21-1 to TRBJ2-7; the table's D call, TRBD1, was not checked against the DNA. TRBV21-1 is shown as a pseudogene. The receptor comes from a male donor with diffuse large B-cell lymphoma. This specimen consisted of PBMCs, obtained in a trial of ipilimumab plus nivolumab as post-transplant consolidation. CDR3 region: CASSKGGTRNYEQYF. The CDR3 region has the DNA TGTGCCAGCAGCAAAGGGGGGACAAGAAACTACGAGCAGTACTTC.